This T cell receptor beta chain was identified in a study of cytomegalovirus exposure and HLA in healthy donors. Overall study results and limits: Listed as cytomegalovirus-associated were 150 to 200 TCR beta chains. Presence/absence comparisons presumed near-even sequencing depth among donors.

This clone was counted a single time. Its target is unknown. The CDR3 sequence is 14 residues long. Between the trimmed V and J ends, which lost 4 bases and 10 bases, there was a span of 19 bases. Germline assignment: CDR1 MNHNS and CDR2 SASEGT. The PCR had 60 Vbeta and 13 Jbeta primers. Original methodology: Unique TCR beta chains totaled some 80 million in a later count, with roughly 10 million of them shared. Assay used: immunoSEQ multiplex PCR; TCRdb lists only in-frame clones, some missing. That table gives V, J and clone size, and the DNA gave D and trimming. The data contain tens of thousands of clones, around 80% of them singletons.

Input material: PBMCs. The V gene is TRBV6-1, the J gene TRBJ2-5; tentatively, D is TRBD1 (5 bases). This sequence was found in a male donor in good health and CMV-seronegative. CDR3 amino acids: CASSADPQRGGQYF. For the CDR3, the DNA is TGTGCCAGCAGTGCTGACCCGCAAAGGGGTGGCCAGTACTTC.